Below, 27 T cell receptor beta chains from the same sample are listed, as sequenced in a study of blood T cell repertoires in COVID-19. The table came from immunoSEQ multiplex PCR; TCRdb's copy has only in-frame clones and leaves some out. The profile shows approximately 360,000 clones, about 90% of them singletons. The sequenced sample was peripheral blood. Every receptor here comes from a man aged 35 to 55 with acute or convalescent COVID-19.

The chain links TRBV6-1 to TRBJ2-7, with D maybe TRBD1 (7 bases). Germline V gene sequence: CDR1 MNHNS, CDR2 SASEGT. CDR3 size: 16 residues. The V end lost 2 bases, the J end lost 3 bases, and 17 bases lay between the germline ends. The CDR3 region has the DNA TGTGCCAGCAGTGAACGGAGACAGGGAGGCTTCTACGAGCAGTACTTC. It translates to CASSERRQGGFYEQYF.

The chain uses TRBV6-5 and TRBJ1-2; D unresolved. This CDR3 spans 13 amino acids. V was trimmed by 5 bases and J by 1 base, leaving 8 bases between them. CDR1 and CDR2 (germline): MNHEY, SVGAGI. The CDR3 region is CASSPRINYGYTF. The CDR3 coding sequence is TGTGCCAGCAGTCCCAGGATTAACTATGGCTACACCTTC.

The chain uses TRBV5-8 and TRBJ2-2, with TRBD1 matching over 8 bases. The CDR3 length is 15 residues. After removal of 4 bases from V and 1 base from J, the junction contained 3 bases not matched to a gene. Per germline, CDR1 SGHTS and CDR2 YDEGEE. CDR3 DNA: TGTGCCAGCAGCCCGGGGACAGGGAACACCGGGGAGCTGTTTTTT. Amino acid sequence: CASSPGTGNTGELFF.

The chain joins TRBV5-1 to TRBJ2-5; TRBD1 agrees at 8 bases. V was pared by 2 bases and J by 4 bases, with 7 bases of the junction left unmatched. The CDR3 length is 15 residues. Germline V gene data show CDR1 as SGHRS and CDR2 as YFSETQ. CDR3 loop: CASSLQGEGGETQYF. The CDR3 nucleotides read TGCGCCAGCAGCTTACAGGGGGAAGGAGGAGAGACCCAGTACTTC.

This clone has a handful of counts. The genes are TRBV27 and TRBJ2-1, with 9 bases aligning to TRBD1. The V and J ends lost 6 bases and 4 bases, in that order; junction bases with no gene match: 10. The CDR3 sequence is 16 residues long. The germline V gene has CDR1 MNHEY and CDR2 SMNVEV (reference sequence). As DNA, the CDR3 is TGTGCCAGCAGCAAGAGGACAGGGGCTAATTACAATGAGCAGTTCTTC. Its translation: CASSKRTGANYNEQFF.

The rearrangement joins TRBV28 to TRBJ2-7; D is possibly TRBD2 (6 bases). The CDR3 has 13 residues. CDR1 and CDR2 (germline): MDHEN, SYDVKM. DNA of the CDR3: TGTGCCAGCAGTTCCACCCTTGGCGGGGTCGGTTGGGTC. Its protein product is CASSSTLGGVGWV.

This chain joins TRBV5-1 and TRBJ1-1, with TRBD1 as a possible D gene (5 bases). The V and J ends lost 0 bases and 7 bases respectively, with 16 bases between them. Germline values: CDR1 SGHRS, CDR2 YFSETQ. The CDR3 covers 15 residues. The CDR3, as DNA: TGCGCCAGCAGCTTGGATGATTCGGGGGTGAGTGAAGCTTTCTTT. Its translation: CASSLDDSGVSEAFF.

The chain uses TRBV3-1 (or the pseudogene TRBV3-2) and TRBJ2-3, with 9 bases that match TRBD1. The CDR3 consists of 13 residues. The germline CDR1 and CDR2 sequences are LGHDT and YNNKEL (reference sequence). J gave up 5 bases and V 11 bases, and 8 bases lay outside the gene matches. Here the CDR3 reads CAARTGEEDTQYF. The CDR3, as DNA: TGTGCCGCCAGGACAGGGGAGGAAGATACGCAGTATTTT.

The rearrangement links TRBV10-3 to TRBJ1-5; D remains ambiguous. The germline CDR1 and CDR2 sequences are ENHRY and SYGVKD. This CDR3 has 12 residues. The V end lost 3 bases, the J end lost 5 bases, and 5 bases lay between the germline ends. CDR3: CAISELDQPQHF. The DNA of the CDR3 is TGTGCCATCAGTGAATTAGATCAGCCCCAGCATTTT.

CDR3 in amino acids: CASSQATNVARQPQHF. Here the CDR3 DNA reads TGTGCCAGCAGCCAAGCAACCAACGTAGCCCGGCAGCCCCAGCATTTT. The genes are TRBV4-2 and TRBJ1-5; no firm D call. The CDR3 sequence is 16 residues long. The germline V and J ends were trimmed by 1 base and 7 bases, with 17 bases remaining between them. The germline V gene encodes CDR1 LGHNA and CDR2 YNFKEQ.

The rearrangement uses TRBV2 and TRBJ1-5; TRBD1 is a possible D gene (5 bases). In germline, CDR1 is SNHLY, CDR2 FYNNEI. CDR3 length equals 15 residues. Deletions cut 4 bases from V and 6 bases from J, with 16 bases between. The CDR3 DNA follows: TGTGCCAGCAGTGGGAGGGGCGGAAACAGTCAGCCCCAGCATTTT. It codes for CASSGRGGNSQPQHF.

The chain employs TRBV28 and TRBJ1-2; a weak D match, TRBD1 (5 bases). CDR3 length equals 12 residues. The germline V and J ends were trimmed by 4 bases and 5 bases, with 8 bases remaining between them. Germline loops: CDR1 MDHEN, CDR2 SYDVKM. The CDR3 reads CASSSDIYGYTF. The CDR3 nucleotides are TGTGCCAGCAGTTCGGACATTTATGGCTACACCTTC.

This chain links TRBV28 with TRBJ1-4, with 7 bases matching TRBD1. Germline CDR1 is MDHEN and CDR2 is SYDVKM. The V and J ends lost 7 bases and 0 bases, in that order; junction bases with no gene match: 11. The CDR3 has 17 amino acids. CDR3 bases: TGTGCCAGCACCCCTACAGGGGTATGGGCAACTAATGAAAAACTGTTTTTT. Its translation: CASTPTGVWATNEKLFF.

This chain uses TRBV6-2 or TRBV6-3 with TRBJ1-1; D is possibly TRBD1 (5 bases). V gave up 5 bases and J gave up 0 bases, with 10 bases separating them. Germline lookup yields CDR1 MNHEY and CDR2 SVGEGT. The CDR3 runs to 14 residues. The CDR3 DNA is TGTGCCAGCAGTCCGGGACTGATGAACACTGAAGCTTTCTTT. Residues: CASSPGLMNTEAFF.

The rearrangement links TRBV23-1 to TRBJ1-2, with TRBD1 as a possible D gene (6 bases). TRBV23-1 is marked as an open reading frame, function uncertain. The CDR3 totals 13 residues. The V end was cut by 4 bases, the J end by 4 bases, with 10 bases between. As DNA, the CDR3 is TGCGCCAGCAGTCGACAGGATCGCTATGGCTACACCTTC. It encodes CASSRQDRYGYTF.

V gene TRBV5-1 combines with J gene TRBJ1-1; perhaps TRBD1 as D (5 bases). CDR1 is SGHRS, CDR2 YFSETQ, per germline. CDR3 size: 13 residues. Between the trimmed V and J ends, which lost 5 bases and 4 bases, there was a span of 12 bases. CDR3 region: CASRVGGATEAFF. CDR3 in DNA: TGCGCCAGCAGAGTAGGAGGGGCCACTGAAGCTTTCTTT.

The rearrangement uses TRBV18 and TRBJ2-3; tentatively, D is TRBD1 (6 bases). V gave up 1 base and J gave up 0 bases, with 8 bases separating them. The CDR3 contains 15 residues. Germline lookup yields CDR1 KGHSH and CDR2 LQKENI. The chain's CDR3 is CASSPLQGSTDTQYF. The CDR3 DNA is TGTGCCAGCTCACCACTACAGGGTAGCACAGATACGCAGTATTTT.

The genes are TRBV3-1 (or the pseudogene TRBV3-2) and TRBJ1-2; D may be TRBD1 (5 bases). Germline V gene sequence: CDR1 LGHDT, CDR2 YNNKEL (reference sequence). The CDR3 covers 17 residues. V was cut by 2 bases and J by 2 bases, with 18 bases left in between. The CDR3 sequence is CASSQHGGGAVNYGYTF. CDR3 bases: TGTGCCAGCAGCCAACACGGGGGAGGGGCGGTCAACTATGGCTACACCTTC.

The genes are TRBV15 and TRBJ2-4; weak D call: TRBD2 (6 bases). Germline V gives CDR1 LNHNV, CDR2 YYDKDF (reference sequence). V lost 0 bases to trimming and J lost 6 bases, with 12 bases between them. CDR3 length equals 15 residues. The CDR3 sequence is CATSREGGARNIQYF. CDR3 nucleotide sequence: TGTGCCACCAGCAGAGAGGGGGGTGCTAGAAACATTCAGTACTTC.

The chain has TRBV9 and TRBJ1-5; maybe TRBD1 (5 bases). The V end was cut by 0 bases, the J end by 9 bases, with 7 bases between. CDR3 length equals 12 residues. CDR1 SGDLS and CDR2 YYNGEE come from the germline V gene. The CDR3 region is CASSVGDRPQHF. In nucleotides, the CDR3 is TGTGCCAGCAGCGTAGGTGACAGGCCCCAGCATTTT.

The chain recombines TRBV4-2 with TRBJ2-7; 8 bases line up with TRBD1. The CDR3 extends over 15 amino acids. V was clipped by 0 bases and J by 2 bases; unmatched bases: 3. Germline lookup yields CDR1 LGHNA and CDR2 YNFKEQ. DNA for the CDR3: TGTGCCAGCAGCCAAGAAGACAGGGGTGCCTACGAGCAGTACTTC. Its translation: CASSQEDRGAYEQYF.

CDR3: CASSSRQGGNTEAFF. The CDR3 nucleotides read TGTGCCAGCAGTTCCCGACAGGGGGGGAACACTGAAGCTTTCTTT. This sequence joins TRBV6-5 and TRBJ1-1, with 9 bases identical to TRBD1. Trimming cost V 4 bases and J 1 base; bases outside gene matches: 4. CDR1 is MNHEY and CDR2 is SVGAGI in the germline V gene. The CDR3 runs 15 residues.

The rearrangement joins TRBV29-1 to TRBJ1-2; D is uncertain. This CDR3 spans 13 amino acids. The V end lost 5 bases, the J end lost 2 bases, and 12 bases lay between the germline ends. Germline assignment: CDR1 SQVTM and CDR2 ANQGSEA. The CDR3 DNA sequence: TGCAGCGTTCCGGCAGCGAAGAACTATGGCTACACCTTC. This codes for CSVPAAKNYGYTF.

The rearrangement uses TRBV6-6 and TRBJ2-5, with 7 bases matching TRBD2. Germline V gene data show CDR1 as MNHNY and CDR2 as SVGAGI (reference sequence). CDR3 length equals 14 residues. Trimming cost V 2 bases and J 5 bases; bases outside gene matches: 5. CDR3 sequence reads: CASSYGGGIETQYF. CDR3 nucleotide sequence: TGTGCCAGCAGTTACGGGGGGGGGATCGAGACCCAGTACTTC.

The chain uses TRBV3-1 (or the pseudogene TRBV3-2) and TRBJ2-3; TRBD2 agrees at 11 bases. The V gene's germline CDR1 is LGHDT and CDR2 YNNKEL (reference sequence). V gave up 1 base and J gave up 6 bases; unmatched junction bases: 6. This CDR3 has 16 residues. Written as DNA, the CDR3 is TGTGCCAGCAGCCAAGGAGGTCTAGCGGGGGGTGATACGCAGTATTTT. Amino acid sequence: CASSQGGLAGGDTQYF.

V usage is TRBV11-3 and J usage is TRBJ2-5; 8 bases map to TRBD1. The CDR3 is 14 amino acids. V shed 5 bases, J shed 4 bases, and the junction held 6 bases outside the gene matches. Germline V lookup: CDR1 SGHNT, CDR2 YENEEA. The chain's CDR3 is CASSRSGTGETQYF. CDR3 bases: TGTGCCAGCAGCCGATCCGGGACAGGAGAGACCCAGTACTTC.

The chain combines TRBV3-1 (or the pseudogene TRBV3-2) with TRBJ1-4; D not resolved. Germline loops: CDR1 LGHDT, CDR2 YNNKEL (reference sequence). V was clipped by 4 bases and J by 8 bases, with 20 bases between them. The CDR3 is 16 amino acids. CDR3 loop: CASSRGNGRGEEKLFF. The CDR3 nucleotides are TGTGCCAGCAGCCGAGGCAACGGGAGAGGAGAAGAAAAACTGTTTTTT.